This passage covers 25 T cell receptor beta chains from one sample sequenced in a study of beta chain features in type 1 diabetes. Isolated RNA was reverse transcribed in full, so expressed TCRB transcripts were sequenced. Generated by immunoSEQ multiplex PCR, the TCRdb table keeps only in-frame clones and is missing some. Seen here are some 350,000 clones, around 10% observed once, and the top ten hold 0.45% to 0.65%. For these receptors, no antigen is known. Study outcomes and limitations: Moderate yet significant TCRB CDR3 shortening was seen in Type 1 diabetes patients in all four CD4+ subsets.

The specimen was central memory CD4+ T cells from blood. These receptors all stem from a man aged 25 to 40 with type 1 diabetes.

The CDR3 region is CASSQDPRTSGVNTGELFF. The CDR3 nucleotides read TGCGCCAGCAGCCAAGATCCCCGGACTAGCGGGGTGAACACCGGGGAGCTGTTTTTT. This chain joins TRBV4-3 and TRBJ2-2; 12 bases line up with TRBD2. The germline V gene has CDR1 LGHNA and CDR2 YSLEER. V gave up 0 bases and J gave up 1 base; unmatched junction bases: 6. CDR3 length equals 19 residues.

This clone was seen only a few times. The V gene is TRBV11-2, the J gene TRBJ1-2; unclear D gene. CDR3 length equals 17 residues. CDR1 and CDR2 from the germline V gene are SGHAT and FQNNGV. Trimming stripped 5 bases from V and 8 bases from J, with 27 bases between. DNA for the CDR3: TGTGCCAGCAGCCCACCCGGCAGCGGAGCTGTCCTTGGAGGCTACACCTTC. Its translation is CASSPPGSGAVLGGYTF.

This clone was detected a few times. The chain couples TRBV6-6 to TRBJ1-1; no definite D call. The CDR3 has 14 amino acids. CDR1 is MNHNY, CDR2 SVGAGI, per germline (reference sequence). Trimming took 6 bases from V and 5 from J, leaving 16 bases between them. The CDR3 sequence is CASRFGGGRTEAFF. The CDR3 DNA reads as TGTGCCAGCAGGTTCGGTGGTGGGAGGACTGAAGCTTTCTTT.

The rearrangement uses TRBV7-8 and TRBJ1-5; D is uncertain. V dropped 2 bases and J dropped 3 bases, with 14 bases sitting between them. Germline CDR1 reads SGHVS; CDR2 reads FQNEAQ. The CDR3 sequence is 16 residues long. The CDR3 reads CASSLNQGGNNQPQHF. CDR3 DNA sequence: TGTGCCAGCAGCTTAAATCAAGGTGGCAACAATCAGCCCCAGCATTTT. The entire variable domain, with the rest obtained from reference TRBV7-8 and TRBJ1-5, is as follows: GAGVSQSPRYKVAKRGQDVALRCDPISGHVSLFWYQQALGQGPEFLTYFQNEAQLDKSGLPSDRFFAERPEGSVSTLKIQRTQQEDSAVYLCASSLNQGGNNQPQHFGDGTRLSIL.

In its sample, this clone was seen a few times. The chain uses TRBV6-6 and TRBJ1-5, with unresolved D. CDR3 length equals 13 residues. CDR1 is MNHNY, CDR2 SVGAGI, per germline (reference sequence). Trimming cost V 4 bases and J 1 base, with 5 bases left between them. The CDR3 bases are TGTGCCAGCAGTTCCCGAAGCAATCAGCCCCAGCATTTT. Protein sequence: CASSSRSNQPQHF.

The chain combines TRBV18 with TRBJ1-4; 8 nucleotides align to TRBD1. The CDR3 contains 14 residues. V gave up 4 bases and J gave up 8 bases; unmatched junction bases: 6. Germline V lookup: CDR1 KGHSH, CDR2 LQKENI. CDR3 loop: CASSRGGQVEKLFF. Written as DNA, the CDR3 is TGTGCCAGCTCACGAGGGGGACAGGTCGAAAAACTGTTTTTT.

The genes are TRBV2 and TRBJ2-1, with D maybe TRBD2 (6 bases). Trimming shortened V by 2 bases and J by 10 bases, and 18 bases separated the two germline ends. CDR3 length: 15 residues. In germline, CDR1 is SNHLY, CDR2 FYNNEI. The CDR3 DNA reads as TGTGCCAGCAGTGAATCGGAGGGAGGAGGGGTGGAGCAGTTCTTC. Amino acids: CASSESEGGGVEQFF. Based on the CDR3 plus reference TRBV2 and TRBJ2-1, the full variable domain is EPEVTQTPSHQVTQMGQEVILRCVPISNHLYFYWYRQILGQKVEFLVSFYNNEISEKSEIFDDQFSVERPDGSNFTLKIRSTKLEDSAMYFCASSESEGGGVEQFFGPGTRLTVL.

The sample holds a few counts of this clone. The V and J genes are TRBV7-2 and TRBJ1-3; D unclear. Germline V gene sequence: CDR1 SGHTA, CDR2 FQGNSA. The germline V and J ends were trimmed by 1 base and 0 bases, with 7 bases remaining between them. The CDR3 runs 15 residues. CDR3 protein: CASSLVRHSGNTIYF. In DNA, the CDR3 is TGTGCCAGCAGCTTAGTCCGGCACTCTGGAAACACCATATATTTT.

Points on this clone: This clone may be a read error of a much larger clone one base away. The chain joins TRBV10-3 to TRBJ1-1, with D possibly being TRBD1 (5 bases). Germline values: CDR1 ENHRY, CDR2 SYGVKD. The CDR3 spans 13 residues. V lost 10 bases and J 0 bases, leaving 12 bases between the germline ends. Written as DNA, the CDR3 is TGTGCCAGCAGGTTACAGGTGAACACTGAAGCTTTCTTT. Translated, it gives CASRLQVNTEAFF.

The chain is built from TRBV9 and TRBJ2-7, with 7 bases matching TRBD2. Germline V gives CDR1 SGDLS, CDR2 YYNGEE. V was pared by 0 bases and J by 2 bases, with 8 bases of the junction left unmatched. The CDR3 has 16 amino acids. The CDR3 nucleotides are TGTGCCAGCAGCGTAGGGGTCGCTAGCGGAGCCTACGAGCAGTACTTC. Its protein is CASSVGVASGAYEQYF.

The rearrangement joins TRBV9 to TRBJ2-5, with 7 bases lining up with TRBD1. V lost 0 bases, J lost 7 bases, and 12 bases stayed unmatched. Per germline, CDR1 SGDLS and CDR2 YYNGEE. The CDR3 contains 16 residues. CDR3 loop: CASSVGTGRAQGTQYF. The CDR3 DNA reads as TGTGCCAGCAGCGTAGGGACAGGTAGAGCCCAGGGGACCCAGTACTTC.

The table lists this clone with many counts. This chain uses TRBV18 with TRBJ2-7; no definite D call. V gave up 2 bases and J gave up 5 bases, with 10 bases separating them. CDR1 is KGHSH and CDR2 is LQKENI in the germline V gene. The CDR3 length is 13 residues. CDR3 in amino acids: CASSPGLADEQYF. The CDR3 nucleotides read TGTGCCAGCTCACCAGGGTTGGCTGACGAGCAGTACTTC.

The chain employs TRBV11-3 and TRBJ2-7; a weak D match, TRBD2 (5 bases). Trimming took 5 bases from V and 0 from J, leaving 11 bases between them. This CDR3 has 14 amino acids. From germline, CDR1 is SGHNT and CDR2 YENEEA. In nucleotides, the CDR3 is TGTGCCAGCAGCCCTGGACTGAGCTCCTACGAGCAGTACTTC. It codes for CASSPGLSSYEQYF.

This clone came up a few times. The chain carries TRBV7-2 and TRBJ2-5, with D unresolved. Germline assignment: CDR1 SGHTA and CDR2 FQGNSA. V was clipped by 2 bases and J by 1 base, with 8 bases between them. The CDR3 has 14 amino acids. The chain's CDR3 is CASSLNSPQETQYF. The CDR3 coding sequence is TGTGCCAGCAGCTTAAACTCCCCCCAAGAGACCCAGTACTTC.

This clone showed up just a few times. The chain links TRBV9 to TRBJ2-1, with 12 bases identical to TRBD2. The CDR3 contains 16 residues. Looked up from germline, CDR1 is SGDLS and CDR2 is YYNGEE. V lost 4 bases, J lost 2 bases, and 4 bases stayed unmatched. This chain's CDR3 is CASSQTSGRTYNEQFF. Written as DNA, the CDR3 is TGTGCCAGCAGCCAAACTAGCGGGAGGACCTACAATGAGCAGTTCTTC.

The chain has TRBV7-9 and TRBJ1-4, with 7 positions matching TRBD1. V trimming: 5 bases; J trimming: 4 bases; junction bases outside the gene matches: 13. This CDR3 comprises 17 residues. The germline CDR1 and CDR2 sequences are SEHNR and FQNEAQ (reference sequence). The CDR3 region is CASSTAGQGEFNEKLFF. Written as DNA, the CDR3 is TGTGCCAGCAGCACCGCTGGCCAGGGGGAGTTTAATGAAAAACTGTTTTTT. Full variable domain (missing parts from reference TRBV7-9 and TRBJ1-4): DTGVSQNPRHKITKRGQNVTFRCDPISEHNRLYWYRQTLGQGPEFLTYFQNEAQLEKSRLLSDRFSAERPKGSFSTLEIQRTEQGDSAMYLCASSTAGQGEFNEKLFFGSGTQLSVL.

This sequence joins TRBV5-1 and TRBJ2-3, with TRBD1 as a possible D gene (6 bases). V was pared by 0 bases and J by 4 bases, with 12 bases between. Germline V lookup: CDR1 SGHRS, CDR2 YFSETQ. The CDR3 is 15 residues long. CDR3 sequence: CASSLGQAGADTQYF. CDR3 sequence (DNA): TGCGCCAGCAGCTTGGGACAGGCAGGGGCAGATACGCAGTATTTT.

This clone was counted at least ten times. The V gene is TRBV7-9, the J gene TRBJ2-6; D remains unclear. Trimming pared 5 bases from V and 9 bases from J, leaving 11 bases between. Germline V lookup: CDR1 SEHNR, CDR2 FQNEAQ (reference sequence). CDR3 length equals 13 residues. CDR3 nucleotides: TGTGCCAGCAGCCCCCAGGTAGACAACGTCCTGACTTTC. Protein sequence: CASSPQVDNVLTF.

The gene calls are TRBV5-5 and TRBJ2-3; D remains ambiguous. This CDR3 contains 14 residues. Germline CDR1 SGHKS, CDR2 YYEKEE (reference sequence). V lost 3 bases, J lost 2 bases, and 10 bases lay in between. This CDR3 reads CASSSRLDTDTQYF. The CDR3 nucleotides are TGTGCCAGCAGCTCTAGACTTGACACAGATACGCAGTATTTT.

This clone was counted ten times or more. This rearrangement joins TRBV7-9 to TRBJ1-2; TRBD1 aligns across 7 bases. With 2 bases clipped from V and 2 bases from J, the junction kept 2 bases outside the gene matches. CDR1 and CDR2 from the germline V gene are SEHNR and FQNEAQ (reference sequence). CDR3 size: 14 residues. The CDR3 is CASSLSQGNYGYTF. The CDR3 coding sequence is TGTGCCAGCAGCTTATCACAGGGGAACTATGGCTACACCTTC. The full variable domain, in which reference TRBV7-9 and TRBJ1-2 provide the parts outside the CDR3, is DTGVSQNPRHKITKRGQNVTFRCDPISEHNRLYWYRQTLGQGPEFLTYFQNEAQLEKSRLLSDRFSAERPKGSFSTLEIQRTEQGDSAMYLCASSLSQGNYGYTFGSGTRLTVV.

This clone has a handful of counts. This rearrangement joins TRBV10-3 to TRBJ2-2; D possibly corresponds to TRBD2 (6 bases). Germline V gene lookup returns CDR1 ENHRY and CDR2 SYGVKD. V was shortened by 3 bases and J by 4 bases, with 21 bases between the two germline ends. This CDR3 is built from 18 residues. The CDR3 DNA reads as TGTGCCATCAGTGATCCCATTCAGGACGGGAGTGTCACCGGGGAGCTGTTTTTT. This codes for CAISDPIQDGSVTGELFF.

As regards this clone: At the DNA level, this CDR3 is encoded by other sequences in the same sample as well. The chain combines TRBV25-1 with TRBJ2-1; 10 bases match TRBD2. CDR1 is MGHDK and CDR2 is SYGVNS in the germline V gene. Trimming removed 5 bases from V and 7 bases from J; junction bases left unmatched: 8. The CDR3 length is 15 residues. CDR3 nucleotides: TGTGCCAGCAGTAAAACTAGCGGGAAGATGAATGAGCAGTTCTTC. Residues: CASSKTSGKMNEQFF. The variable domain in full, completed from reference TRBV25-1 and TRBJ2-1, reads EADIYQTPRYLVIGTGKKITLECSQTMGHDKMYWYQQDPGMELHLIHYSYGVNSTEKGDLSSESTVSRIRTEHFPLTLESARPSHTSQYLCASSKTSGKMNEQFFGPGTRLTVL.

On this clone: The germline gene is not matched at one end of the junction; a read error may be the cause. The chain recombines TRBV5-1 with TRBJ2-1; D ambiguous. The V gene's germline CDR1 is SGHRS and CDR2 YFSETQ. The CDR3 is 12 amino acids. CDR3 in DNA: TGTGCCAGCAGCTTGGTCGACAATGAGCAGTTCTTC. Protein sequence: CASSLVDNEQFF.

This clone showed up just a few times. The sample contains more than one DNA sequence encoding this CDR3. The chain joins TRBV18 to TRBJ1-1, with D unresolved. Trimming shortened V by 1 base and J by 2 bases, and 5 bases separated the two germline ends. The CDR3 sequence is 13 residues long. Per germline, CDR1 KGHSH and CDR2 LQKENI. The CDR3 DNA follows: TGTGCCAGCTCACCACAGAGCAACACTGAAGCTTTCTTT. This gives the protein CASSPQSNTEAFF.

The chain joins TRBV11-2 to TRBJ2-7, with D tentatively TRBD2 (5 bases). Trimming cost V 5 bases and J 4 bases, with 6 bases left between them. The CDR3 loop spans 11 amino acids. Germline CDR1 reads SGHAT; CDR2 reads FQNNGV. This CDR3 reads CASSREYEQYF. CDR3 DNA: TGTGCCAGCAGCCGGGAATACGAGCAGTACTTC.